Below, one T cell receptor beta chain is given with its context. The method was immunoSEQ multiplex PCR; TCRdb's version includes in-frame clones alone and lacks a portion of them. The sample comprises about 61,000 clones, roughly 87% of which are singletons, and 1.5% to 2% rests with the top ten. The data originate from a study of T cell changes during pregnancy in multiple sclerosis. Between the trimmed V and J ends, which lost 1 base and 0 bases, there was a span of 4 bases. Germline V gene lookup returns CDR1 SGHTA and CDR2 FQGTGA. The CDR3 sequence is 15 residues long. The clonotype was recovered from a female donor with multiple sclerosis, enrolled in a pregnancy study. The rearrangement joins TRBV7-3 to TRBJ2-6; D remains unclear. The sample consisted of peripheral blood, taken in the first trimester of pregnancy. The CDR3 DNA is TGTGCCAGCAGCTTAAGGCACTCTGGGGCCAACGTCCTGACTTTC. It translates to CASSLRHSGANVLTF.